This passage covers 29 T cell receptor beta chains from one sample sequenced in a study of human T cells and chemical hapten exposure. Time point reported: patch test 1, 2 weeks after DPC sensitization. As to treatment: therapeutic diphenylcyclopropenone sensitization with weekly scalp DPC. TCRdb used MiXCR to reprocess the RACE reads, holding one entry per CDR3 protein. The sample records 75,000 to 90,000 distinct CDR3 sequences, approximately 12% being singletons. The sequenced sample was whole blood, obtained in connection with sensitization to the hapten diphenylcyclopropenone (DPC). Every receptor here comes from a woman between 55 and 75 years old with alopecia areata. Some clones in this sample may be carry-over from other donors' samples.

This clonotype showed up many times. The chain's CDR3 is CAIRGPAGGEQYF. The CDR3 bases are TGTGCCATCAGGGGACCAGCGGGAGGGGAGCAGTACTTC. This chain connects TRBV10-3 to TRBJ2-7; the match to TRBD2 covers 10 bases. The CDR3 consists of 13 residues. Looked up from germline, CDR1 is ENHRY and CDR2 is SYGVKD. Germline trimming cut 6 bases from V and 7 bases from J; bases unmatched to any gene: 6.

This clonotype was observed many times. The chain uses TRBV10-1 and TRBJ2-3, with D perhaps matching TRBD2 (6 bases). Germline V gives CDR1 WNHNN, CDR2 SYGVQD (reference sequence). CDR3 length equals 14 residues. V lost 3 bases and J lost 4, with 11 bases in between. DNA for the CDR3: TGCGCCAGCAGTGACGCGGGGTACGCAGATACGCAGTATTTT. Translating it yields CASSDAGYADTQYF.

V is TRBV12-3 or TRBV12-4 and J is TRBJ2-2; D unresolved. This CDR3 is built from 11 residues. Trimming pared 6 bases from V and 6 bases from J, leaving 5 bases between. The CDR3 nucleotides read TGTGCCAGCAGGGAGTCCGGGGAGCTGTTTTTT. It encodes CASRESGELFF.

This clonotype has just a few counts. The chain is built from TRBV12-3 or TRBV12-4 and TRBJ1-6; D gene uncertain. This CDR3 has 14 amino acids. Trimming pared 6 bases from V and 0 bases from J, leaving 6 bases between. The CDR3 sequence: CASRLSSYNSPLHF. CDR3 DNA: TGTGCCAGCAGGCTCAGCTCCTATAATTCACCCCTCCACTTT.

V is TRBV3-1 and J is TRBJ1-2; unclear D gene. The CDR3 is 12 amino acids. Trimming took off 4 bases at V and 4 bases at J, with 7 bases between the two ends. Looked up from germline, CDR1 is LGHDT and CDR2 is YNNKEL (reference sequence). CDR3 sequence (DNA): TGTGCCAGCAGCCCCAGTTTCTATGGCTACACCTTC. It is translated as CASSPSFYGYTF.

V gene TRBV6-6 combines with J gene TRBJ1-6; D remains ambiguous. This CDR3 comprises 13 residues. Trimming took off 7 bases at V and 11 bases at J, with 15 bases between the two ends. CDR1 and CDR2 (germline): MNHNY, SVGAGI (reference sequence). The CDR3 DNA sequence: TGTGCCAGCACCGAAGGAGGGTTTACACCCCTCCACTTT. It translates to CASTEGGFTPLHF.

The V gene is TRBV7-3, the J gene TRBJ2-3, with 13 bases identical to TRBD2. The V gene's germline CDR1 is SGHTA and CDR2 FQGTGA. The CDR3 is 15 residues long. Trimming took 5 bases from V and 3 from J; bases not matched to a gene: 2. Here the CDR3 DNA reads TGTGCCAGCAGCACTAGCGGGGGGGCGACAGATACGCAGTATTTT. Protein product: CASSTSGGATDTQYF.

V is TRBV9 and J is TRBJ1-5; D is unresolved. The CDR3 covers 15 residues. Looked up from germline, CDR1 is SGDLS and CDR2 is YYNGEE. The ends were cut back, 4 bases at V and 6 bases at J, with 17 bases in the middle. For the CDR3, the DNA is TGTGCCAGCAGCTCCTACATGGACCCCAGTCAGCCCCAGCATTTT. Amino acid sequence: CASSSYMDPSQPQHF.

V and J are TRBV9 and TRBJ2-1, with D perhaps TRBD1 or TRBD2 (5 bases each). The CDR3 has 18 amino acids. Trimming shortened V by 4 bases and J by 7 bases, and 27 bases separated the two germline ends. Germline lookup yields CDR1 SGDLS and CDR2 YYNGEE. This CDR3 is CASSPEGRVPPSWNEQFF. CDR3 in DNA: TGTGCCAGCAGCCCCGAGGGGCGGGTCCCCCCTTCTTGGAATGAGCAGTTCTTC.

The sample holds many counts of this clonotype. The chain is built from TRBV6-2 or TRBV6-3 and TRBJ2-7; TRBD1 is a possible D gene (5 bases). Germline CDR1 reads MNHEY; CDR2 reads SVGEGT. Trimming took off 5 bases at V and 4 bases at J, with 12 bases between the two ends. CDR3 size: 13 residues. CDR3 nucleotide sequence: TGTGCCAGCAGTCAGGGTTTTTCTTACGAGCAGTACTTC. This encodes CASSQGFSYEQYF.

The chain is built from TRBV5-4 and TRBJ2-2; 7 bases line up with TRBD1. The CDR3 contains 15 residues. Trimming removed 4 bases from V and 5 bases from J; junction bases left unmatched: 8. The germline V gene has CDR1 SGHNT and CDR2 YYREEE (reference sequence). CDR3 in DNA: TGTGCCAGCAGCATAGACAGGGAATTTACCGGGGAGCTGTTTTTT. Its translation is CASSIDREFTGELFF.

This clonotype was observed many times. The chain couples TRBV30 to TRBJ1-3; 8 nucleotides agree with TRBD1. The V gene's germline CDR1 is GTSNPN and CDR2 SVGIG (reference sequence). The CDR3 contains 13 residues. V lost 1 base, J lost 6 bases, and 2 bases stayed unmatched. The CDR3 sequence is CAWSGTGINTIYF. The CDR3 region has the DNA TGTGCCTGGAGTGGGACAGGGATAAACACCATATATTTT.

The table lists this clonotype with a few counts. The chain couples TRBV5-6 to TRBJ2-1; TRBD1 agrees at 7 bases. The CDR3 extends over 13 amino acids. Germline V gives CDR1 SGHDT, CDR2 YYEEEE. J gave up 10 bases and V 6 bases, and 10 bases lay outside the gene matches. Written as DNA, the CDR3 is TGTGCCAGCACCCGAATAGCGACAGGGGAGCAGTTCTTC. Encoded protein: CASTRIATGEQFF.

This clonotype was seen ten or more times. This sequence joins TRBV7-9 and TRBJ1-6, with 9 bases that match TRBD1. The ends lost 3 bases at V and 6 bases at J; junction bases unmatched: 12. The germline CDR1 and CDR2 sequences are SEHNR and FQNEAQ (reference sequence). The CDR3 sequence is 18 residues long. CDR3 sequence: CASSFITTGGLGNSPLHF. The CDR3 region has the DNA TGTGCCAGCAGCTTCATTACCACAGGGGGCCTGGGTAATTCACCCCTCCACTTT.

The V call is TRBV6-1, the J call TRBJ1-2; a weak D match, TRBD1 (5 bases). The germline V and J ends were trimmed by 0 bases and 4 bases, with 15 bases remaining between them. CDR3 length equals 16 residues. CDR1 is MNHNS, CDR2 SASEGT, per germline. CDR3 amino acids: CASSEAEGNIVYGYTF. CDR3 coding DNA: TGTGCCAGCAGTGAAGCGGAGGGGAATATCGTCTATGGCTACACCTTC.

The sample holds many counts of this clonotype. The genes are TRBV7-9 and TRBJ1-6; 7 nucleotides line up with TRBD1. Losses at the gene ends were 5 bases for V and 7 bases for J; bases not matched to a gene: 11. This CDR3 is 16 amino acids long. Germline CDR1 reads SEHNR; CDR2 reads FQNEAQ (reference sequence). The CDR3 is CASSREVTGMNSPLHF. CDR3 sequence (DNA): TGTGCCAGCAGCCGGGAGGTGACAGGGATGAATTCACCCCTCCACTTT.

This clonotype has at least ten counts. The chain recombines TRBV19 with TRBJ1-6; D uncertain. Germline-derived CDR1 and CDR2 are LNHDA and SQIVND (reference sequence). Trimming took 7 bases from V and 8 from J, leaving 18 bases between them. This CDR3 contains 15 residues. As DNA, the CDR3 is TGTGCCAGTAAAAATCGAGGGCCATCCTATTCACCCCTCCACTTT. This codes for CASKNRGPSYSPLHF.

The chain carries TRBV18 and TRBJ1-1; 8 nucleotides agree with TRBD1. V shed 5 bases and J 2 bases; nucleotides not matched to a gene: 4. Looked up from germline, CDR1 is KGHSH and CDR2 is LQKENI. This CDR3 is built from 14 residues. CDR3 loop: CASSTDRGNTEAFF. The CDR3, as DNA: TGTGCCAGCTCAACTGACAGGGGTAACACTGAAGCTTTCTTT.

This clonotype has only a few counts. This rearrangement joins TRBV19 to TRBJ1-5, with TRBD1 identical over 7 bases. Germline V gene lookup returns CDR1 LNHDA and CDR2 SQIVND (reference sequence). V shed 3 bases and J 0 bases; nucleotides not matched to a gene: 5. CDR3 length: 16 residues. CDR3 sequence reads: CASSIRGPYSNQPQHF. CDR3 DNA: TGTGCCAGTAGTATTAGGGGGCCTTATAGCAATCAGCCCCAGCATTTT.

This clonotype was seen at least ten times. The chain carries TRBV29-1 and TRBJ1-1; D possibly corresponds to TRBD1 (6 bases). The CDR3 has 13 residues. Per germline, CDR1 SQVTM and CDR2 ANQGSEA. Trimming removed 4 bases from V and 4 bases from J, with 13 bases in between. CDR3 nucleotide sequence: TGCAGCGTTGGGACAGCCCCCGCCACTGAAGCTTTCTTT. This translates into CSVGTAPATEAFF.

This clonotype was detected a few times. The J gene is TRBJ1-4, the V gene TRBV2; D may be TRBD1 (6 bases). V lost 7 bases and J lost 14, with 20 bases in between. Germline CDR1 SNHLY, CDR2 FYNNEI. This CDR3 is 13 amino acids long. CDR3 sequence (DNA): TGTGCCAGCATTCAGCGACAGGCCGGCGGGCTGTTTTTT. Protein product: CASIQRQAGGLFF.

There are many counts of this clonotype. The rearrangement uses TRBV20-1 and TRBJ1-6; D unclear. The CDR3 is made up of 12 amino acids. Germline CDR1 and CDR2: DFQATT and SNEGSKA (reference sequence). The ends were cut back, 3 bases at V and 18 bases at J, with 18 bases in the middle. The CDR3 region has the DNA TGCAGTGCTAGGGCTCCAGGAGGGCTCCCCCACTTT. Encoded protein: CSARAPGGLPHF.

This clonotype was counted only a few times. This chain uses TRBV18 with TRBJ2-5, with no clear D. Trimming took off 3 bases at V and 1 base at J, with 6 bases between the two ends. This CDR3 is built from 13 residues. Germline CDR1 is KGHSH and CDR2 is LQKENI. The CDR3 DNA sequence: TGTGCCAGCTCACCCCCTAGCCAAGAGACCCAGTACTTC. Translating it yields CASSPPSQETQYF.

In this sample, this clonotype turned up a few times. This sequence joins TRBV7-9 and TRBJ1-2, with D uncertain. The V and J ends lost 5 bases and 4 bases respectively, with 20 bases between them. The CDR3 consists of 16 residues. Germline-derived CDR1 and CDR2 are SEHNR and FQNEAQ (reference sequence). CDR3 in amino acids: CASSPRGLSGIYGYTF. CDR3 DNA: TGTGCCAGCAGCCCTAGAGGGTTGTCCGGGATCTATGGCTACACCTTC.

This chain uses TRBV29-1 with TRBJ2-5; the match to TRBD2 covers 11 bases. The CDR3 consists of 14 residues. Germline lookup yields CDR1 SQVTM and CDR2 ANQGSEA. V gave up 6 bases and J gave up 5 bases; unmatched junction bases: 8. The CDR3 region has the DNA TGCAGCGTACGAACTAGCGGGGGTACGGAGACCCAGTACTTC. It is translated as CSVRTSGGTETQYF.

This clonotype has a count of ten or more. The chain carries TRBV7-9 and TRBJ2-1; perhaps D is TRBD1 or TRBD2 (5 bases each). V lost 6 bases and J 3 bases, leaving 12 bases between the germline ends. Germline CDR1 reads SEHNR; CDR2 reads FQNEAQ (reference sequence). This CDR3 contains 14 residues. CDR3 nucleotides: TGTGCCAGCAGGGGGGAAGGAGTCTACAATGAGCAGTTCTTC. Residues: CASRGEGVYNEQFF.

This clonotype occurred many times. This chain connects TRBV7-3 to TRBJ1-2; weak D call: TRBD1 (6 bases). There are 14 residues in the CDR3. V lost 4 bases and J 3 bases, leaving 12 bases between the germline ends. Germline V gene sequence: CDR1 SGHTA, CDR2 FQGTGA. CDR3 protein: CASSSNPGDYGYTF. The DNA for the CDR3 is TGTGCCAGCAGCTCCAACCCAGGGGACTATGGCTACACCTTC.

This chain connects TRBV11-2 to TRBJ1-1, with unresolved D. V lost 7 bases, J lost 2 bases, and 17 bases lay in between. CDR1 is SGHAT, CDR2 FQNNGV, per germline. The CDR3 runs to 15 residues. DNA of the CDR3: TGTGCCAGCACCACCCCCAGGCAGCTAAACACTGAAGCTTTCTTT. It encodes CASTTPRQLNTEAFF.

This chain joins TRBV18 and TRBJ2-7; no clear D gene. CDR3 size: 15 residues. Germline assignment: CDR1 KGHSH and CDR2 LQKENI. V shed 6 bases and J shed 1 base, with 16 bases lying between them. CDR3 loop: CASSPDIQFSYEQYF. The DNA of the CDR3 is TGTGCCAGCTCGCCCGATATCCAGTTTTCCTACGAGCAGTACTTC.